These T cell receptor beta chains were read from a single sample in a study of T cell therapy after organ transplantation. Sequenced by immunoSEQ multiplex PCR; TCRdb stores in-frame clones only, minus some. The sample yields more than 2,000 clones, about 90% seen once. These TCRs are of unknown antigen specificity. The sequenced sample was CD8+ T cells from blood, obtained before autologous CMV-specific T cell therapy. Receptor source: a human patient who had received a solid organ transplant and had CMV disease. Each CDR3 is given with its conserved first and last residue. A D gene is named only where the DNA matches it firmly. Where a row states a size, it is once, few, many or the class of an expanded clone; other rows omit it.

D | J | size | V | DNA | CDR3
NA | TRBJ2-2 | NA | TRBV7-6 | TGTGCCAGCAGCCTCCCCCCGGTTCCCACCGGGGAGCTGTTTTTT | CASSLPPVPTGELFF
NA | TRBJ2-7 | NA | TRBV4-3 | TGCGCCAGCAGCCGCCCAGAGTACGAGCAGTACTTC | CASSRPEYEQYF
TRBD2 | TRBJ2-1 | NA | TRBV19 | TGTGCCAGTACAGCCGGGGGGACCTACAATGAGCAGTTCTTC | CASTAGGTYNEQFF
NA | TRBJ1-3 | NA | TRBV7-8 | TGTGCCAGCAGCCAATACGGGGCAGGAAACACCATATATTTT | CASSQYGAGNTIYF
NA | TRBJ2-1 | once | TRBV9 | TGTGCCAGCAGCCCGGGCGGTGCTTACAATGAGCAGTTCTTC | CASSPGGAYNEQFF
NA | TRBJ2-6 | NA | TRBV23-1 | TGCGCCAGCAGTCAATATCCTTCCCGTGGGGCCAACGTCCTGACTTTC | CASSQYPSRGANVLTF
TRBD1 | TRBJ2-1 | once | TRBV19 | TGTGCCAGTAGGACAGGGACCCTAGGGTACAATGAGCAGTTCTTC | CASRTGTLGYNEQFF
TRBD1 | TRBJ1-2 | NA | TRBV28 | TGTGCCAGCAGTTGGGGGACAGGGGACTATGGCTACACCTTC | CASSWGTGDYGYTF
NA | TRBJ2-7 | NA | TRBV6-5 | TGTGCCAGCACCCCCGGCCTGGCCTCCTACGAGCAGTACTTC | CASTPGLASYEQYF
NA | TRBJ1-2 | NA | TRBV4-1 | TGCGCCAGCAGCCAATCCCTTGACAACCCCTACACCTTC | CASSQSLDNPYTF
NA | TRBJ2-1 | NA | TRBV9 | TGTGCCAGCAGCGTAGGGGCGGGGGCAAACAATGAGCAGTTCTTC | CASSVGAGANNEQFF
NA | TRBJ2-7 | NA | TRBV6-5 | TGTGCCAGCAGTTCCAGTTTGAGCTCCTACGAGCAGTACTTC | CASSSSLSSYEQYF
NA | TRBJ1-2 | once | TRBV6-5 | TGTGCCAGCAGTCCGGACAGCAACTATGGCTACACCTTC | CASSPDSNYGYTF
NA | TRBJ1-3 | few | TRBV28 | TGTGCCAGCAGTCCGGGACCGGTAAACACCATATATTTT | CASSPGPVNTIYF
TRBD2 | TRBJ2-2 | NA | TRBV6-6 | TGTGCCAGCAGTTACACGGGACTAGCCACCGGGGAGCTGTTTTTT | CASSYTGLATGELFF
NA | TRBJ2-7 | NA | TRBV28 | TGTGCCAGCAGTTTACCGGGTTCCTACGAGCAGTACTTC | CASSLPGSYEQYF
TRBD1 | TRBJ2-3 | NA | TRBV7-6 | TGTGCCAGCAGCTTAGACCCGGGACAGGGCACAGATACGCAGTATTTT | CASSLDPGQGTDTQYF
NA | TRBJ2-7 | NA | TRBV6-5 | TGTGCCAGCAGTTACGGGACCGACTCCTACGAGCAGTACTTC | CASSYGTDSYEQYF
TRBD1 | TRBJ1-3 | NA | TRBV19 | TGTGCCAGTTCCCTCGGGACAGGGTCCTCCTCTGGAAACACCATATATTTT | CASSLGTGSSSGNTIYF
TRBD1 | TRBJ1-2 | NA | TRBV5-6 | TGTGCCAGCAGCCACAGCTCGACAGGGGGCATGGGTGGCTACACCTTC | CASSHSSTGGMGGYTF
NA | TRBJ2-7 | NA | TRBV6-5 | TGTGCCAGCAGTTACGATACACGTCCCGAGCAGTACTTC | CASSYDTRPEQYF
NA | TRBJ2-3 | few | TRBV6-4 | TGTGCCAGCAGTGACGGGAGCACAGATACGCAGTATTTT | CASSDGSTDTQYF
TRBD2 | TRBJ2-1 | NA | TRBV6-4 | TGTGCCAGCAGTGACGGGACTAGCGGGGGCAATGAGCAGTTCTTC | CASSDGTSGGNEQFF
TRBD1 | TRBJ2-7 | NA | TRBV27 | TGTGCCAGCAGTTCCCTGAAAAGGACAGGGGGCTACGAGCAGTACTTC | CASSSLKRTGGYEQYF
NA | TRBJ2-5 | NA | TRBV7-3 | TGTGCCAGCAGCCGCTCCGCCGGGAGAGGAGAGACCCAGTACTTC | CASSRSAGRGETQYF
NA | TRBJ2-7 | NA | TRBV30 | TGTGCCTGGACCGAGGGGCTAGCCCCCGAGCAGTACTTC | CAWTEGLAPEQYF
NA | TRBJ1-5 | NA | TRBV7-3 | TGTGCCAGCAGCCCTCTCGGAGGGTCGAATAGCAATCAGCCCCAGCATTTT | CASSPLGGSNSNQPQHF
NA | TRBJ1-2 | few | TRBV4-2 | TGTGCCAGCAGCCAAGCCCTTTGCTCCTGGTGCGGCTACACCTTC | CASSQALCSWCGYTF
NA | TRBJ2-7 | NA | TRBV5-6 | TGTGCCAGCAGCTTGGGGACTTCATCCCCCGACGAGCAGTACTTC | CASSLGTSSPDEQYF
TRBD1 | TRBJ1-1 | NA | TRBV9 | TGTGCCAGCAGCGTAGAAGGGGGCGTCACTGAAGCTTTCTTT | CASSVEGGVTEAFF
TRBD1 | TRBJ2-3 | NA | TRBV5-1 | TGCGCCACCAGAGGAAGGGACAGGGGGTATTTTGACACGCAGTATTTT | CATRGRDRGYFDTQYF
TRBD1 | TRBJ2-7 | NA | TRBV27 | TGTGCCAGCAGCCCACAGGGGGCGGACTACGAGCAGTACTTC | CASSPQGADYEQYF
NA | TRBJ2-7 | once | TRBV12-5 | TGTGCTAGTGGTTTAGACGGCCGCGGGGAGCAGTACTTC | CASGLDGRGEQYF
NA | TRBJ2-2 | NA | TRBV4-3 | TGCGCCAGCAGCCAAGAGCCGGTCCGGGAGCTGTTTTTT | CASSQEPVRELFF
TRBD1 | TRBJ2-5 | NA | TRBV27 | TGTGCCAGCAGTTATTTGGGACAGGTTTTGGAGACCCAGTACTTC | CASSYLGQVLETQYF
NA | TRBJ1-4 | NA | TRBV6-5 | TGTGCCAGCAGCCTCGGACAGCTTAATGAAAAACTGTTTTTT | CASSLGQLNEKLFF
NA | TRBJ2-1 | NA | TRBV10-3 | TGTGCCATCAGTGATGGCGGGGTTGGTGAGCAGTTCTTC | CAISDGGVGEQFF
NA | TRBJ2-2 | NA | TRBV5-8 | TGTGCCAGCAGCTTGTGGCAGAACACCGGGGAGCTGTTTTTT | CASSLWQNTGELFF
NA | TRBJ1-5 | NA | TRBV28 | TGTGCCAGCAGTTCGAGGGACCATCAGCCCCAGCATTTT | CASSSRDHQPQHF
NA | TRBJ1-5 | once | TRBV28 | TGTGCCAGCAGTTTCGGTCTGAATCAGCCCCAGCATTTT | CASSFGLNQPQHF
NA | TRBJ1-1 | NA | TRBV28 | TGTGCCAGCAGTTTCCCTGGTGATGAAGCTTTCTTT | CASSFPGDEAFF
NA | TRBJ1-2 | NA | TRBV9 | TGTGCCAGCAGCGTAGCGGGTGGCTACACCTTC | CASSVAGGYTF
NA | TRBJ1-1 | NA | TRBV15 | TGTGCCACCAGGCAGCAGGGTTACACTGAAGCTTTCTTT | CATRQQGYTEAFF
NA | TRBJ1-5 | NA | TRBV7-8 | TGTGCCAGCAGCTTAGCGCGGGCTGGAGGGGGTCAGCCCCAGCATTTT | CASSLARAGGGQPQHF
NA | TRBJ2-7 | NA | TRBV19 | TGTGCCAGTAGTATAGATCTTTCCGGAAGACCCTACGAGCAGTACTTC | CASSIDLSGRPYEQYF
NA | TRBJ1-5 | once | TRBV15 | TGTGCCACCAGCGTGAGGGCCGACAATCAGCCCCAGCATTTT | CATSVRADNQPQHF
TRBD1 | TRBJ1-2 | NA | TRBV28 | TGTGCCAGCAGTGACAGGGGCCCGAACTATGGCTACACCTTC | CASSDRGPNYGYTF
TRBD1 | TRBJ2-5 | NA | TRBV19 | TGTGCCAGTAGTTTCGAAGACAGGGCTGGGGAGACCCAGTACTTC | CASSFEDRAGETQYF
TRBD2 | TRBJ2-1 | NA | TRBV15 | TGTGCCACCAGCGGATCCGGGACTAGCGGGAGAAGTGAGCAGTTCTTC | CATSGSGTSGRSEQFF
NA | TRBJ1-1 | NA | TRBV19 | TGTGCCAGTAGTATAAGGTGGATTCGTGGGACTGAAGCTTTCTTT | CASSIRWIRGTEAFF
TRBD2 | TRBJ2-1 | NA | TRBV16 | TGTGCCAGCAGCCAATCGTCTAGCGGGGTTTACAATGAGCAGTTCTTC | CASSQSSSGVYNEQFF
TRBD1 | TRBJ2-7 | NA | TRBV9 | TGTGCCAGCAGCGCCGGACAGGACTCCTACGAGCAGTACTTC | CASSAGQDSYEQYF